This T cell receptor (beta chain) derives from a study of blood T cell repertoires in COVID-19. About the research overall: COVID-19 samples from acute and convalescent phases originated in the United States, Italy and Spain. T cells, B-cell-depleted T cells, or PBMCs provided the cDNA or gDNA that served as material.

A single count supports this clone. Under the authors' procedure: Scientists estimated how many nucleated cells there were by amplifying reference gene primers. Clones were read by immunoSEQ multiplex PCR, and TCRdb kept only the in-frame ones, dropping some. The D gene and trimming were derived from the DNA, and the V and J assignments and clone size from that table. Of around 70,000 clones in the sample, around 80% are singletons; the top ten hold 15% to 20%. The sequence derives from a man in his 70s who had recovered from COVID-19. The specimen sequenced was peripheral blood.

The DNA of the CDR3 is TGTGCCAGCACACCTTCATCTCGGGCGGGAGAAGAGACCCAGTACTTC. Translation: CASTPSSRAGEETQYF. This chain links TRBV7-2 with TRBJ2-5; 7 nucleotides line up with TRBD2. The J segment lost 3 bases and the V segment lost 7 bases, leaving 14 bases of the junction unmatched. The CDR3 length is 16 residues. Germline lookup yields CDR1 SGHTA and CDR2 FQGNSA.